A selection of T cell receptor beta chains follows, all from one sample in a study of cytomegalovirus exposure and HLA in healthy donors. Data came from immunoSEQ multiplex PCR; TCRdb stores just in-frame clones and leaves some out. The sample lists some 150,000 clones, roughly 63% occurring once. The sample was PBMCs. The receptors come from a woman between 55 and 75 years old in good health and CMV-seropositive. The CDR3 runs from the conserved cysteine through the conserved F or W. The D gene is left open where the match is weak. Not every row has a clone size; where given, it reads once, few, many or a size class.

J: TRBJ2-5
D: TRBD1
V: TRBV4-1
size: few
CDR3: CASSQGDRGRETQYF
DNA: TGCGCCAGCAGCCAAGGGGACAGGGGGCGAGAGACCCAGTACTTC

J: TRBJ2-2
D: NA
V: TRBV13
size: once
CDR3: CASSLTGHNTGELFF
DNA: TGTGCCAGCAGCTTAACGGGACACAACACCGGGGAGCTGTTTTTT

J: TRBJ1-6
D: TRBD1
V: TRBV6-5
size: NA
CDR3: CASSKQGFDNSPLHF
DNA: TGTGCCAGCAGTAAACAGGGGTTCGATAATTCACCCCTCCACTTT

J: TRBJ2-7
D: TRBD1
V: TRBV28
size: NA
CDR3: CASSRTGIHEQYF
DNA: TGTGCCAGCAGCAGGACAGGGATCCACGAGCAGTACTTC

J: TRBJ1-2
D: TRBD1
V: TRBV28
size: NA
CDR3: CASRRGQGDGYTF
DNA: TGTGCCAGCAGGAGGGGACAGGGTGATGGCTACACCTTC

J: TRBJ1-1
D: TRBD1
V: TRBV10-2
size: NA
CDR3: CASSQTGGNTEAFF
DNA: TGCGCCAGCAGTCAGACAGGGGGGAACACTGAAGCTTTCTTT

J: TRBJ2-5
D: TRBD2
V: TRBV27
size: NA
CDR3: CASSFSSGRASGQETQYF
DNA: TGTGCCAGCAGTTTCTCTAGCGGGAGGGCCTCAGGGCAAGAGACCCAGTACTTC

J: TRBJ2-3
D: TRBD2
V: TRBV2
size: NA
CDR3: CASSRRERERSDTQYF
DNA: TGTGCCAGCAGTCGTCGGGAGCGGGAGCGATCAGATACGCAGTATTTT

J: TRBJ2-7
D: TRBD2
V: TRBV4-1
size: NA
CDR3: CASSQGTSGNHEQYF
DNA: TGCGCCAGCAGCCAAGGGACTAGCGGGAACCACGAGCAGTACTTC

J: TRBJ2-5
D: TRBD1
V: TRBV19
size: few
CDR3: CASSSTGVGETQYF
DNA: TGTGCCAGTAGTAGCACAGGGGTGGGAGAGACCCAGTACTTC

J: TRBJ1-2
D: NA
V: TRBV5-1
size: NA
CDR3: CASTSGEGTYGYTF
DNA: TGCGCCAGCACCTCGGGAGAAGGGACCTATGGCTACACCTTC

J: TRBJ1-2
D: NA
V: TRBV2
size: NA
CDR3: CASRGDSNYGYTF
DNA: TGTGCCAGCAGGGGGGACTCTAACTATGGCTACACCTTC

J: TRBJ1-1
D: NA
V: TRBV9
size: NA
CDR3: CASSVGQRNTEAFF
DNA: TGTGCCAGCAGCGTAGGACAGAGGAACACTGAAGCTTTCTTT

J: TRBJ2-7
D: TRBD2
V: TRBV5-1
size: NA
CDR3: CASSTTKAGGLYEQYF
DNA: TGCGCCAGCAGCACCACGAAAGCGGGAGGACTCTACGAGCAGTACTTC

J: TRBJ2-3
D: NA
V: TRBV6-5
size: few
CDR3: CASSYSRPTDTQYF
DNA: TGTGCCAGCAGTTACTCCAGGCCCACAGATACGCAGTATTTT

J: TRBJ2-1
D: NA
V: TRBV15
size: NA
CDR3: CATSSYNEQFF
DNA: TGTGCCACCAGCAGCTATAATGAGCAGTTCTTC

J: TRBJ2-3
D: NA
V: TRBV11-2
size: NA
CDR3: CASSLDRSTDTQYF
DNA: TGTGCCAGCAGCTTAGATCGGAGCACAGATACGCAGTATTTT

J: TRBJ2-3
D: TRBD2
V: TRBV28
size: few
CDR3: CASSSPGQREVPRDTQYF
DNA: TGTGCCAGCAGCTCCCCAGGCCAGCGGGAGGTCCCAAGGGATACGCAGTATTTT

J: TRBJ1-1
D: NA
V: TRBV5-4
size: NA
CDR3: CATESRQSGTEAFF
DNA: TGTGCCACCGAATCACGACAGTCTGGAACTGAAGCTTTCTTT

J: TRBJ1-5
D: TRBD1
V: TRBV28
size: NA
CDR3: CASRDRQGSNQPQHF
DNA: TGTGCCAGCCGGGATCGACAGGGGAGCAATCAGCCCCAGCATTTT

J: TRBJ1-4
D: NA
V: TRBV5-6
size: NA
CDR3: CASSLGRGDEKLFF
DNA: TGTGCCAGCAGCTTGGGGCGAGGTGATGAAAAACTGTTTTTT

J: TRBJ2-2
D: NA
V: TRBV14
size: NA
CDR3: CASSPGGGELFF
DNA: TGTGCCAGCAGCCCCGGGGGCGGGGAGCTGTTTTTT

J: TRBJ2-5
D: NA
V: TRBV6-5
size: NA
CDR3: CASSYDGRRVAQYF
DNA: TGTGCCAGCAGTTACGACGGGAGAAGGGTGGCCCAGTACTTC

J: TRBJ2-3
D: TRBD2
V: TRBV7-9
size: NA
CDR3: CASSPLGGSGADTQYF
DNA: TGTGCCAGCAGCCCTCTGGGGGGGAGTGGTGCAGATACGCAGTATTTT

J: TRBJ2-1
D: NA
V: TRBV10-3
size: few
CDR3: CAISTSYNEQFF
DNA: TGTGCCATCAGTACTAGCTACAATGAGCAGTTCTTC

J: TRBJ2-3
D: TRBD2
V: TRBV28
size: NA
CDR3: CASSATGTSGGSTDTQYF
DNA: TGTGCCAGCAGCGCGACCGGGACTAGCGGGGGGAGCACAGATACGCAGTATTTT

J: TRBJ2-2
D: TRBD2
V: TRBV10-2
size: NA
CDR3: CASSASGRAIGELFF
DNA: TGCGCCAGCAGCGCTAGCGGGAGGGCAATCGGGGAGCTGTTTTTT

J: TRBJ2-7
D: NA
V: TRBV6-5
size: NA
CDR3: CASRVGQPYEQYF
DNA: TGTGCCAGCAGGGTGGGGCAGCCATACGAGCAGTACTTC

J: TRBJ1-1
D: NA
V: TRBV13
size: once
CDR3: CASSLGRDTEAFF
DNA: TGTGCCAGCAGCTTAGGCAGGGACACTGAAGCTTTCTTT

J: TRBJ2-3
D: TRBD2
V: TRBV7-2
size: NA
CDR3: CASEPGGALSTDTQYF
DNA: TGTGCCAGCGAGCCGGGGGGGGCGCTTTCAACAGATACGCAGTATTTT

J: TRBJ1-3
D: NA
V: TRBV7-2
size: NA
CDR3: CASSPSRGSGNTIYF
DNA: TGTGCCAGCAGCCCCAGCAGAGGGTCTGGAAACACCATATATTTT

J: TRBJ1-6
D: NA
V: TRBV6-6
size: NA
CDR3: CASSLGGNSYNSPLHF
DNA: TGTGCCAGCAGTTTGGGAGGGAACTCTTATAATTCACCCCTCCACTTT

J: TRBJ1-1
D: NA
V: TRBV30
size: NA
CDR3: CAWSGQAGRNTEAFF
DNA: TGTGCCTGGAGTGGACAGGCGGGTCGGAACACTGAAGCTTTCTTT

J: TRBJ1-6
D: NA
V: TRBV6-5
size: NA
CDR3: CASSYSTLGGTSPLHF
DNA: TGTGCCAGCAGTTACTCGACTCTGGGCGGGACTTCACCCCTCCACTTT

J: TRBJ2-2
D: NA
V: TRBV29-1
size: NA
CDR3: CSVGGTTNTGELFF
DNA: TGCAGCGTGGGGGGGACAACGAACACCGGGGAGCTGTTTTTT

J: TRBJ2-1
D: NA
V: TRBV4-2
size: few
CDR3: CASSQFLGEPLSSYNEQFF
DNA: TGTGCCAGCAGCCAATTTTTAGGGGAACCCCTTAGCTCCTACAATGAGCAGTTCTTC

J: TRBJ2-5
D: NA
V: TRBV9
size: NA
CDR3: CASSVSPSGGETQYF
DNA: TGTGCCAGCAGCGTGAGTCCCAGTGGGGGGGAGACCCAGTACTTC

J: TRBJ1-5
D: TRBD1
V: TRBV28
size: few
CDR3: CASSFGTGANQPQHF
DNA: TGTGCCAGCAGTTTCGGGACAGGCGCCAATCAGCCCCAGCATTTT

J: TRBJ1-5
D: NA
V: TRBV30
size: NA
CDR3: CAWSGQGNQPQHF
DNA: TGTGCCTGGAGTGGGCAGGGGAATCAGCCCCAGCATTTT

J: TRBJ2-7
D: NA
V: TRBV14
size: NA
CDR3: CASSQGGLFRIYEQYF
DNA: TGTGCCAGCAGCCAAGGGGGCTTGTTTAGAATCTACGAGCAGTACTTC

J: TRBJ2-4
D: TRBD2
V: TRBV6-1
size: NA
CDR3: CASSEVSGRVAKNIQYF
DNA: TGTGCCAGCAGTGAAGTGAGCGGGAGGGTAGCCAAAAACATTCAGTACTTC

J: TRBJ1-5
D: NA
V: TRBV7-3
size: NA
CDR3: CASRIPMRSVNQPQHF
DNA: TGTGCCAGCAGGATCCCCATGCGATCGGTCAATCAGCCCCAGCATTTT

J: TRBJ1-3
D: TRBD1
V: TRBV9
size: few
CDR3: CASSAGTVDGNTIYF
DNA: TGTGCCAGCAGCGCCGGGACAGTTGATGGAAACACCATATATTTT

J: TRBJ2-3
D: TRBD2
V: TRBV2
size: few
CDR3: CASSELGVAGGVGTDTQYF
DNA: TGTGCCAGCAGTGAACTCGGCGTAGCGGGAGGGGTGGGCACAGATACGCAGTATTTT

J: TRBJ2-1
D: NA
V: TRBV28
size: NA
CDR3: CASSFLAEGVYEQFF
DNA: TGTGCCAGCAGTTTTCTAGCGGAGGGGGTATATGAGCAGTTCTTC

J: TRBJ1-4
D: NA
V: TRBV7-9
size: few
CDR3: CASSLVQVNEKLFF
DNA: TGTGCCAGCAGCTTAGTTCAGGTCAATGAAAAACTGTTTTTT

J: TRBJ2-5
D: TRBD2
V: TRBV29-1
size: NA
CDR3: CSVGASGSLETQYF
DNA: TGCAGCGTTGGGGCTAGCGGGAGCCTTGAGACCCAGTACTTC

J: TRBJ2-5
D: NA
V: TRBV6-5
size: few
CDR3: CASSTPGSETQYF
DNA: TGTGCCAGCAGTACCCCCGGGAGCGAGACCCAGTACTTC

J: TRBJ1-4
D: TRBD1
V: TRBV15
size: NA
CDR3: CATSITGTVTTNEKLFF
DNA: TGTGCCACCAGCATCACCGGGACAGTTACAACTAATGAAAAACTGTTTTTT

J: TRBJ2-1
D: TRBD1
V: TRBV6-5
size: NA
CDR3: CASSFWTGSNEQFF
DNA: TGTGCCAGCAGTTTTTGGACAGGGAGCAATGAGCAGTTCTTC

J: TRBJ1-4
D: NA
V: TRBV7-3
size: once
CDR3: CASSLNQGEKLFF
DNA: TGTGCCAGCAGCTTAAATCAGGGTGAAAAACTGTTTTTT

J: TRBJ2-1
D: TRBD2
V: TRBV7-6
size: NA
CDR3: CASSLSSGELGNEQFF
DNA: TGTGCCAGCAGCCTTTCTAGCGGAGAACTGGGCAATGAGCAGTTCTTC

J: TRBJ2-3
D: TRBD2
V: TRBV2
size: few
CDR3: CASRLGGRPDTQYF
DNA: TGTGCCAGCAGATTAGGCGGGAGGCCAGATACGCAGTATTTT

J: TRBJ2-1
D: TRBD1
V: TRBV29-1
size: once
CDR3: CSVEGTGTLRDEQFF
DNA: TGCAGCGTTGAGGGGACAGGGACTCTTAGGGATGAGCAGTTCTTC

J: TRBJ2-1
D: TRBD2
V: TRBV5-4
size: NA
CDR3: CASSSGTTYVEQFF
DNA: TGTGCCAGCAGCTCCGGGACTACCTATGTTGAGCAGTTCTTC

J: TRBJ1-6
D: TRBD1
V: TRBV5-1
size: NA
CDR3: CASSSGTGGSYNSPLHF
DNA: TGCGCCAGCAGCTCTGGGACAGGGGGCTCCTATAATTCACCCCTCCACTTT

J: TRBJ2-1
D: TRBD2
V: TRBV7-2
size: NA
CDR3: CASSMGLAGADEQFF
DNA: TGTGCCAGCAGCATGGGACTAGCGGGAGCGGATGAGCAGTTCTTC

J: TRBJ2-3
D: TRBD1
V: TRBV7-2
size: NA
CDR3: CASSSRTGSDTQYF
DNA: TGTGCCAGCAGCTCCCGGACAGGGTCAGATACGCAGTATTTT

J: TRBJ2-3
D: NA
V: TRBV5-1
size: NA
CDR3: CASSLRTGRGLSAQYF
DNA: TGCGCCAGCAGCTTGAGGACAGGGAGGGGGCTCAGCGCGCAGTATTTT

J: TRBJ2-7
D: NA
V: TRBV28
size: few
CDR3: CASSFPPSSYEQYF
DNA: TGTGCCAGCAGTTTCCCCCCCAGCTCCTACGAGCAGTACTTC